Shown below are 28 T cell receptor beta chains from a single sample sequenced in a study of blood T cell repertoires in COVID-19. Sequencing used immunoSEQ multiplex PCR; TCRdb keeps in-frame clones, though not all of them. The table lists more than 200,000 clones, roughly 90% of them singletons. The sample taken for sequencing was peripheral blood. The source is a man aged 65-85 years with acute or convalescent COVID-19.

The chain employs TRBV5-1 and TRBJ2-7, with a possible D match to TRBD2 (5 bases). The CDR3 consists of 14 residues. The germline V gene encodes CDR1 SGHRS and CDR2 YFSETQ. V was clipped by 3 bases and J by 3 bases, with 13 bases between them. The DNA of the CDR3 is TGCGCCAGCAGCTGGGAGTACCCGGACTACGAGCAGTACTTC. Translating it yields CASSWEYPDYEQYF.

The chain carries TRBV29-1 and TRBJ2-5; no clear D. There are 14 residues in the CDR3. V was trimmed by 4 bases and J by 5 bases, leaving 17 bases between them. Germline V gene data show CDR1 as SQVTM and CDR2 as ANQGSEA. CDR3 nucleotides: TGCAGCGTTGCTGGTAGTTTACGTGCGGAGACCCAGTACTTC. Translation: CSVAGSLRAETQYF.

The chain recombines TRBV28 with TRBJ1-1, with 7 bases that match TRBD1. Germline CDR1 is MDHEN and CDR2 is SYDVKM. V lost 2 bases and J lost 1; bases outside the gene matches: 4. The CDR3 covers 15 residues. The CDR3 nucleotides are TGTGCCAGCAGTTTAGGGCGACAGGGGAACACTGAAGCTTTCTTT. It encodes CASSLGRQGNTEAFF.

The chain recombines TRBV6-6 with TRBJ1-5; 7 nucleotides agree with TRBD1. Trimming removed 5 bases from V and 0 bases from J; junction bases left unmatched: 13. Germline V gene sequence: CDR1 MNHNY, CDR2 SVGAGI (reference sequence). CDR3 length equals 18 residues. The CDR3 region has the DNA TGTGCCAGCAGTCCCATCCGGGACAGCAGTCCTAGCAATCAGCCCCAGCATTTT. Translation gives CASSPIRDSSPSNQPQHF.

The chain carries TRBV24-1 and TRBJ2-1; 9 nucleotides match TRBD1. Germline CDR1 KGHDR, CDR2 SFDVKD. V was clipped by 4 bases and J by 7 bases; unmatched bases: 10. This CDR3 has 16 residues. The CDR3 here is CATSDPGQGRGNEQFF. The CDR3 region has the DNA TGTGCCACCAGTGACCCCGGACAGGGGAGAGGGAATGAGCAGTTCTTC.

This rearrangement joins TRBV11-3 to TRBJ1-1; a possible D gene is TRBD1 (6 bases). CDR3 length equals 16 residues. The V gene lost 0 bases and the J gene lost 2 bases, with 13 bases spanning the gap. Germline CDR1 and CDR2: SGHNT and YENEEA. The CDR3 coding sequence is TGTGCCAGCAGCTTAGAAGGGACATATTCTAACACTGAAGCTTTCTTT. This gives the protein CASSLEGTYSNTEAFF.

The rearrangement links TRBV14 to TRBJ2-5; D is uncertain. This CDR3 region has 14 residues. V was clipped by 4 bases and J by 4 bases, with 13 bases between them. Germline V gene lookup returns CDR1 SGHDN and CDR2 FVKESK. CDR3 in DNA: TGTGCCAGCAGCCCTGCCCGGGTGGGAGAGACCCAGTACTTC. The encoded protein is CASSPARVGETQYF. The full variable domain, with the rest looked up from reference TRBV14 and TRBJ2-5, is EAGVTQFPSHSVIEKGQTVTLRCDPISGHDNLYWYRRVMGKEIKFLLHFVKESKQDESGMPNNRFLAERTGGTYSTLKVQPAELEDSGVYFCASSPARVGETQYFGPGTRLLVL.

The chain recombines TRBV11-3 with TRBJ2-1; 16 positions match TRBD2. CDR1 and CDR2 from the germline V gene are SGHNT and YENEEA. The CDR3 totals 19 residues. The trim removed 0 bases at V and 0 bases at J, leaving 2 bases unmatched. The CDR3 here is CASSLEGTSGRASYNEQFF. The DNA of the CDR3 is TGTGCCAGCAGCTTAGAAGGGACTAGCGGGAGGGCCTCCTACAATGAGCAGTTCTTC.

For this clone: This sample includes further DNA sequences coding for the same CDR3. This chain links TRBV2 with TRBJ1-1; TRBD1 matches 9 bases. The CDR3 extends over 14 amino acids. Germline-derived CDR1 and CDR2 are SNHLY and FYNNEI. The V gene end was trimmed by 6 bases and the J gene end by 2 bases; junction bases not matched to a gene: 4. As DNA, the CDR3 is TGTGCCAGCAGGAGGGACAGGGTAAACACTGAAGCTTTCTTT. It is translated as CASRRDRVNTEAFF.

The chain couples TRBV5-4 to TRBJ1-2, with TRBD1 as a possible D gene (6 bases). Between the trimmed V and J ends, which lost 0 bases and 7 bases, there was a span of 10 bases. Germline V gene sequence: CDR1 SGHNT, CDR2 YYREEE (reference sequence). The CDR3 contains 13 residues. CDR3: CASSLEGQRGYTF. Written as DNA, the CDR3 is TGTGCCAGCAGCTTGGAAGGACAGCGTGGCTACACCTTC. The full variable domain, rest sourced from reference TRBV5-4 and TRBJ1-2, is ETGVTQSPTHLIKTRGQQVTLRCSSQSGHNTVSWYQQALGQGPQFIFQYYREEENGRGNFPPRFSGLQFPNYSSELNVNALELDDSALYLCASSLEGQRGYTFGSGTRLTVV.

This clone was recorded once. The chain combines TRBV7-7 with TRBJ2-5, with 9 bases matching TRBD1. This CDR3 is built from 15 residues. V trimming: 5 bases; J trimming: 4 bases; junction bases outside the gene matches: 8. CDR1 and CDR2 (germline): SSHAT, FNYEAQ (reference sequence). The CDR3 sequence is CASSQVGTGLETQYF. CDR3 DNA: TGTGCCAGCAGCCAAGTCGGGACAGGGTTAGAGACCCAGTACTTC.

CDR3 coding DNA: TGTGCCAGCTCCTATACGGGACAGGGTACAGATACGCAGTATTTT. Its translation is CASSYTGQGTDTQYF. The chain combines TRBV18 with TRBJ2-3, with 9 bases that match TRBD1. J was trimmed by 3 bases and V by 6 bases; bases with no gene match: 7. CDR1 is KGHSH and CDR2 is LQKENI in the germline V gene. CDR3 size: 15 residues.

This clone has more than one count but fewer than ten. The chain joins TRBV5-1 to TRBJ1-1; perhaps TRBD1 as D (5 bases). The CDR3 totals 13 residues. CDR1 and CDR2 (germline): SGHRS, YFSETQ. With 4 bases removed from V and 7 bases from J, the gap between germline ends came to 14 bases. The CDR3 here is CASSPPDSLEAFF. The CDR3 DNA reads TGCGCCAGCAGCCCCCCAGACAGCCTTGAAGCTTTCTTT.

The chain couples TRBV5-1 to TRBJ2-1; TRBD2 matches 7 bases. This CDR3 region has 15 residues. V lost 2 bases, J lost 7 bases, and 9 bases stayed unmatched. Germline assignment: CDR1 SGHRS and CDR2 YFSETQ. The CDR3 reads CASSLLAGEGNEQFF. The CDR3 DNA sequence: TGCGCCAGCAGCTTATTGGCGGGAGAAGGGAATGAGCAGTTCTTC. The full variable domain, rest sourced from reference TRBV5-1 and TRBJ2-1, is KAGVTQTPRYLIKTRGQQVTLSCSPISGHRSVSWYQQTPGQGLQFLFEYFSETQRNKGNFPGRFSGRQFSNSRSEMNVSTLELGDSALYLCASSLLAGEGNEQFFGPGTRLTVL.

The chain employs TRBV11-2 and TRBJ2-1, with TRBD2 identical over 8 bases. The CDR3 spans 13 residues. In germline, CDR1 is SGHAT, CDR2 FQNNGV. Trimming took 10 bases from V and 4 from J; bases not matched to a gene: 6. DNA of the CDR3: TGTGCCACCGTGGTAGCGGGGTACAATGAGCAGTTCTTC. Protein: CATVVAGYNEQFF.

The chain couples TRBV21-1 to TRBJ2-1; TRBD2 was called by the table and not checked on the DNA. TRBV21-1 is annotated as a pseudogene. This CDR3 region has 18 residues. CDR3 amino acids: CASSKAEPGSGLYNEQFF. The DNA of the CDR3 is TGTGCCAGCAGCAAAGCCGAGCCGGGTAGCGGGCTCTACAATGAGCAGTTCTTC.

With regard to this clone: Different DNA sequences within this sample yield the same CDR3. The chain couples TRBV11-3 to TRBJ2-1; 7 nucleotides align to TRBD2. In germline, CDR1 is SGHNT, CDR2 YENEEA. With 3 bases clipped from V and 3 bases from J, the junction kept 2 bases outside the gene matches. This CDR3 comprises 14 residues. The CDR3 DNA sequence: TGTGCCAGCAGCTTTGGCGGGGGCTACAATGAGCAGTTCTTC. Encoded protein: CASSFGGGYNEQFF.

The chain has TRBV28 and TRBJ2-7; 7 bases align to TRBD1. CDR3 size: 13 residues. The trim removed 8 bases at V and 4 bases at J, leaving 8 bases unmatched. Germline V CDR1 and CDR2: MDHEN, SYDVKM. The CDR3 DNA reads as TGTGCCAGCCTAGACAGGGTAAAATACGAGCAGTACTTC. Translating gives CASLDRVKYEQYF.

This chain connects TRBV29-1 to TRBJ2-5, with 9 positions matching TRBD1. V shed 6 bases and J 2 bases; nucleotides not matched to a gene: 4. CDR3 length equals 13 residues. Germline V gene sequence: CDR1 SQVTM, CDR2 ANQGSEA. In DNA, the CDR3 is TGCAGCGTAGGGACAGGGAATCAAGAGACCCAGTACTTC. Amino acid sequence: CSVGTGNQETQYF.

The chain couples TRBV27 to TRBJ1-3, with 8 positions matching TRBD1. CDR3 size: 15 residues. V gave up 5 bases and J gave up 0 bases; unmatched junction bases: 3. Germline-derived CDR1 and CDR2 are MNHEY and SMNVEV (reference sequence). The CDR3 loop reads CASSRDRTSGNTIYF. The CDR3 bases are TGTGCCAGCAGTCGGGACAGGACCTCTGGAAACACCATATATTTT.

The J gene is TRBJ2-3, the V gene TRBV5-6; 9 bases align to TRBD1. The CDR3 has 17 amino acids. Germline V gives CDR1 SGHDT, CDR2 YYEEEE. Trimming cost V 0 bases and J 6 bases; bases outside gene matches: 11. Here the CDR3 reads CASSLAEWDRVMDTQYF. The DNA for the CDR3 is TGTGCCAGCAGCTTGGCCGAATGGGACAGGGTTATGGATACGCAGTATTTT. Combining the CDR3 with reference TRBV5-6 and TRBJ2-3 gives the whole variable domain DAGVTQSPTHLIKTRGQQVTLRCSPKSGHDTVSWYQQALGQGPQFIFQYYEEEERQRGNFPDRFSGHQFPNYSSELNVNALLLGDSALYLCASSLAEWDRVMDTQYFGPGTRLTVL.

V and J are TRBV19 and TRBJ2-5, with a weak D call TRBD1 (6 bases). This CDR3 contains 15 residues. Trimming stripped 4 bases from V and 0 bases from J, with 12 bases between. Germline loops: CDR1 LNHDA, CDR2 SQIVND (reference sequence). The CDR3 coding sequence is TGTGCCAGTAGTAATGAGGGGGTGTACCAAGAGACCCAGTACTTC. It specifies CASSNEGVYQETQYF.

This clone was counted between two and nine times. The chain links TRBV24-1 to TRBJ2-3; 10 bases map to TRBD1. Germline assignment: CDR1 KGHDR and CDR2 SFDVKD. With 3 bases clipped from V and 7 bases from J, the junction kept 12 bases outside the gene matches. CDR3 length: 17 amino acids. The CDR3 loop reads CATSDPAGQGRRNTQYF. The CDR3 nucleotides are TGTGCCACCAGTGATCCCGCGGGACAGGGGAGGCGGAATACGCAGTATTTT.

J is TRBJ2-2 and V is TRBV18; 8 nucleotides match TRBD1. This CDR3 spans 16 amino acids. Trimming at V came to 4 bases and at J to 5 bases, leaving 9 bases not matched to a gene. Germline loops: CDR1 KGHSH, CDR2 LQKENI. CDR3 nucleotide sequence: TGTGCCAGCTCACTCCGGACAGGGATAGGAACCGGGGAGCTGTTTTTT. This translates into CASSLRTGIGTGELFF.

The genes are TRBV2 and TRBJ1-6; D gene uncertain. The CDR3 totals 15 residues. Germline V gives CDR1 SNHLY, CDR2 FYNNEI. Deletions cut 5 bases from V and 2 bases from J, with 10 bases between. This chain's CDR3 is CASSQGRAYNSPLHF. The CDR3 DNA reads as TGTGCCAGCAGTCAAGGGAGGGCCTATAATTCACCCCTCCACTTT. Based on the CDR3 plus reference TRBV2 and TRBJ1-6, the full variable domain is EPEVTQTPSHQVTQMGQEVILRCVPISNHLYFYWYRQILGQKVEFLVSFYNNEISEKSEIFDDQFSVERPDGSNFTLKIRSTKLEDSAMYFCASSQGRAYNSPLHFGNGTRLTVT.

The chain has TRBV24-1 and TRBJ1-5, with a weak D call TRBD1 (5 bases). The germline V and J ends were trimmed by 10 bases and 0 bases, with 9 bases remaining between them. This CDR3 region has 13 residues. Germline loops: CDR1 KGHDR, CDR2 SFDVKD. The CDR3 nucleotides read TGTGCCACTGGGGGGGATAGCAATCAGCCCCAGCATTTT. Translation gives CATGGDSNQPQHF.

The chain recombines TRBV24-1 with TRBJ2-5, with D tentatively TRBD1 (5 bases). Germline CDR1 KGHDR, CDR2 SFDVKD. There are 16 residues in the CDR3. Trimming removed 4 bases at V and 2 bases at J, with 16 bases between. In DNA form, the CDR3 reads TGTGCCACCAGTGACCCAGGGATACAGTTACAAGAGACCCAGTACTTC. Translation gives CATSDPGIQLQETQYF.

The sample holds one count of this clone. The chain links TRBV5-1 to TRBJ2-3; 8 bases agree with TRBD2. The trim removed 0 bases at V and 1 base at J, leaving 1 base unmatched. The CDR3 length is 15 residues. Looked up from germline, CDR1 is SGHRS and CDR2 is YFSETQ. As DNA, the CDR3 is TGCGCCAGCAGCTTGGCACTAGCGGGCACAGATACGCAGTATTTT. Translated: CASSLALAGTDTQYF.